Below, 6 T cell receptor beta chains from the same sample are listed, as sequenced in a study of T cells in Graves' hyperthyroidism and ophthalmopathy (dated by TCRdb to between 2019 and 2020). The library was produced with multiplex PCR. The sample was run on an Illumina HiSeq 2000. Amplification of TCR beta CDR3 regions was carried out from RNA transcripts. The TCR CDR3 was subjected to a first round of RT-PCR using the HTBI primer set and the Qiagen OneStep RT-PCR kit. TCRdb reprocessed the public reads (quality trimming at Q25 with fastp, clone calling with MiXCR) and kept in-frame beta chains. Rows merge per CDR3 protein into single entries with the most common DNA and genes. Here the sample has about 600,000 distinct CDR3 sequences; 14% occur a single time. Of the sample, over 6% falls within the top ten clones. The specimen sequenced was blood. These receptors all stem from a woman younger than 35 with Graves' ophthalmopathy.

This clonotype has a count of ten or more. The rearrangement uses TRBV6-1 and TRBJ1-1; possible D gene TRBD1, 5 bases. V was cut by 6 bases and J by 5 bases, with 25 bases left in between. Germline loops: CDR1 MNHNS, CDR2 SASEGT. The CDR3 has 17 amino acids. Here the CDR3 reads CASSIYGIGERGTEAFF. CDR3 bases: TGTGCCAGCAGCATCTATGGGATAGGGGAAAGAGGAACTGAAGCTTTCTTT.

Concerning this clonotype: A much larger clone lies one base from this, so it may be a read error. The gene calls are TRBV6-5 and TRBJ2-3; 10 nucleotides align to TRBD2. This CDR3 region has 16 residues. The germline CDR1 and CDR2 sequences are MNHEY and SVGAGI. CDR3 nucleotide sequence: TGTGCCAGCAGTTACAGGTCTAGCGGGAGTCAAGATACGCGGTATTTT. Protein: CASSYRSSGSQDTRYF.

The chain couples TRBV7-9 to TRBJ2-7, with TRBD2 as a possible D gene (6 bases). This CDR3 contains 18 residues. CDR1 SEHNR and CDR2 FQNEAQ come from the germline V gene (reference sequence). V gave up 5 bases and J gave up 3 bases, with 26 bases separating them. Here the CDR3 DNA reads TGTGCCAGCAGCCCACCACGCCTTTTCCGGGACTCTGGCTACGAGCAGTACTTC. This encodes CASSPPRLFRDSGYEQYF.

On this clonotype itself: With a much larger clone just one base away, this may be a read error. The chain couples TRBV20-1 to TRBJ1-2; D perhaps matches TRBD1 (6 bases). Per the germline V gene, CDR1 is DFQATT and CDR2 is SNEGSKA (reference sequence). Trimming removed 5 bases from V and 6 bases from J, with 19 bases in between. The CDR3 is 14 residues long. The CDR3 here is CSARRGEEIDGYTF. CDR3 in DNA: TGCAGTGCTCGTAGGGGGGAGGAGATTGATGGCTACACCTTC.

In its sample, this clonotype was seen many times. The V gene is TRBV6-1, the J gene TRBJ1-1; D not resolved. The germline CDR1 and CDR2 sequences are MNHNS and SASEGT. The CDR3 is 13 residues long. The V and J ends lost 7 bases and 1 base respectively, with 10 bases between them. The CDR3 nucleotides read TGTGCCAGCATGAATCTCCCGAACACTGAAGCTTTCTTT. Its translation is CASMNLPNTEAFF.

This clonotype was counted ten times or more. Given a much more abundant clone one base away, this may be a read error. CDR3 residues: CASSQRAEAFF. CDR3 DNA sequence: TGTGCCAGCAGCCAGAGAGCTGAAGCTTTCTTT. The chain recombines TRBV3-1 with TRBJ1-1; D is unclear. Germline V gene data show CDR1 as LGHDT and CDR2 as YNNKEL (reference sequence). Trimming stripped 3 bases from V and 6 bases from J, with 5 bases between. The CDR3 totals 11 residues.